The present entry profiles one T cell receptor (beta chain) with its context. The Seattle patients, enrolled during active infection, were followed longitudinally. This sample is part of a study of blood T cell repertoires in COVID-19. Background on the study: Material from acute and convalescent COVID-19 was sourced from the United States, Italy and Spain. PBMCs, B-cell-depleted T cells, or T cells provided the cDNA or gDNA that made up the material.

Authors' processing steps: Estimated nucleated cell counts came from reference gene primer amplification. Produced via immunoSEQ multiplex PCR; TCRdb's table is partial and in-frame only. The V and J calls and clone size were taken over from that table, and D and trimming were inferred from the DNA. Of tens of thousands of clones detected, about nine tenths appear once; the ten largest clones hold 4.5% to 6.5%. The CDR3 is 15 amino acids. V lost 4 bases and J lost 4; bases outside the gene matches: 3. Germline V gene sequence: CDR1 SGHRS, CDR2 YFSETQ. V is TRBV5-1 and J is TRBJ2-6; 9 nucleotides match TRBD1. This clonotype was obtained from a man in his 60s with COVID-19, enrolled during active disease. Sequenced material: peripheral blood. CDR3 in amino acids: CASSRTGDGANVLTF. In nucleotides, the CDR3 is TGCGCCAGCAGCCGGACAGGGGACGGGGCCAACGTCCTGACTTTC. Together with reference TRBV5-1 and TRBJ2-6, the CDR3 gives the full variable domain: KAGVTQTPRYLIKTRGQQVTLSCSPISGHRSVSWYQQTPGQGLQFLFEYFSETQRNKGNFPGRFSGRQFSNSRSEMNVSTLELGDSALYLCASSRTGDGANVLTFGAGSRLTVL.